Included here is one T cell receptor (beta chain) sequence, with context. These data originate in a study of Graves' ophthalmopathy and Graves' hyperthyroidism. The CDR3 length is 14 residues. The germline CDR1 and CDR2 sequences are KGHSH and LQKENI. V was shortened by 4 bases and J by 3 bases, with 13 bases between the two germline ends. From RNA, the CDR3 regions of TCR beta chains were amplified and sequenced. The workflow started with a first-round RT-PCR run with HTBI primers and then moved on to a second-round multiplex PCR. One entry per CDR3 protein results from TCRdb running MiXCR on the multiplex PCR reads. The data contain nearly 400,000 distinct CDR3 sequences, about a sixth of them singletons. PBMCs had their origin in fresh peripheral blood (10 ml).

Sequencing was done on a sample of peripheral blood. The origin of this receptor is a woman aged 18-29 years with Graves' ophthalmopathy. The V call is TRBV18, the J call TRBJ2-7; TRBD2 might be the D (7 bases). The CDR3 DNA follows: TGTGCCAGCTCACTAAGGGGGGGAAACTACGAGCAGTACTTC. Its translation is CASSLRGGNYEQYF.